The 12 T cell receptor beta chains below all came from one sample that was sequenced in a study of blood T cells in healthy people across ages. Alongside a J-beta primer mix, a sample-barcoded 5' primer served in a second PCR lasting about 7 to 12 cycles. Each CDR3 protein gets one entry after TCRdb re-called the 5' RACE reads with MiXCR. The table includes over 500,000 distinct CDR3 sequences, approximately 52% detected once. Sequencing was done on a sample of blood. All receptors derive from a woman older than 75 in good health.

On this clonotype itself: This may come from a read error, since a much larger clone is one base off. This chain joins TRBV28 and TRBJ2-6; D is undetermined. The CDR3 is 12 residues long. Germline V gives CDR1 MDHEN, CDR2 SYDVKM. The CDR3 is CAVHSGTNVLTF. In DNA, the CDR3 is TGTGCCGTTCATTCTGGGACCAACGTCCTGACTTTC.

This clonotype was seen many times. The chain links TRBV12-3 or TRBV12-4 to TRBJ2-7, with D uncertain. This CDR3 has 13 amino acids. Trimming stripped 5 bases from V and 3 bases from J, with 11 bases between. CDR3 region: CASSLGAVYEQYF. CDR3 in DNA: TGTGCCAGCAGTCTCGGAGCTGTCTACGAGCAGTACTTC.

The table lists this clonotype with a few counts. The J gene is TRBJ2-1, the V gene TRBV27; TRBD1 agrees at 7 bases. The ends lost 1 base at V and 5 bases at J; junction bases unmatched: 5. There are 15 residues in the CDR3. Germline CDR1 and CDR2: MNHEY and SMNVEV (reference sequence). The CDR3 DNA reads TGTGCCAGCAGTTTATGGGGACAGCATAACAATGAGCAGTTCTTC. Its protein is CASSLWGQHNNEQFF.

In its sample, this clonotype was seen a few times. The chain employs TRBV20-1 and TRBJ2-7, with unresolved D. V was clipped by 7 bases and J by 1 base, with 8 bases between them. The CDR3 covers 11 residues. In germline, CDR1 is DFQATT, CDR2 SNEGSKA (reference sequence). The CDR3 here is CSGRVSYEQYF. CDR3 nucleotide sequence: TGCAGTGGGAGAGTTTCCTACGAGCAGTACTTC.

The chain uses TRBV15 and TRBJ2-6; TRBD1 might be the D (5 bases). CDR1 is LNHNV and CDR2 is YYDKDF in the germline V gene (reference sequence). The V gene lost 7 bases and the J gene lost 0 bases, with 13 bases spanning the gap. The CDR3 is made up of 16 amino acids. Written as DNA, the CDR3 is TGTGCCACCAACAATACCACAGGCTCTGGGGCCAACGTCCTGACTTTC. This codes for CATNNTTGSGANVLTF.

The CDR3 loop is CASRTDRVETYEQYF. CDR3 coding DNA: TGTGCCAGCAGAACCGACAGGGTCGAAACCTACGAGCAGTACTTC. The chain recombines TRBV6-2 or TRBV6-3 with TRBJ2-7; TRBD1 matches 7 bases. V dropped 6 bases and J dropped 2; count of bases not matched to a gene: 10. This CDR3 spans 15 amino acids. From germline, CDR1 is MNHEY and CDR2 SVGEGT.

A remark on this clonotype: This clone may be a read error of a much larger clone one base away. The rearrangement joins TRBV20-1 to TRBJ2-1; 9 nucleotides line up with TRBD2. Germline V gene sequence: CDR1 DFQATT, CDR2 SNEGSKA (reference sequence). The CDR3 totals 17 residues. The trim removed 0 bases at V and 4 bases at J, leaving 10 bases unmatched. Here the CDR3 reads CSAREILAGRFYNEQFF. The CDR3 DNA reads TGCAGTGCTAGAGAAATTCTAGCGGGGAGGTTTTACAATGAGCAGTTCTTC.

This clonotype was detected a few times. As DNA, the CDR3 is TGTGCCAGCAGCTTAACGTTCGGGCAGTGGTTTAGGACCCAGTACTTC. Its protein is CASSLTFGQWFRTQYF. This chain connects TRBV7-3 to TRBJ2-5; D uncertain. V was pared by 0 bases and J by 7 bases, with 18 bases between. Germline V gene lookup returns CDR1 SGHTA and CDR2 FQGTGA. The length of the CDR3 is 16 residues.

V gene TRBV7-9 combines with J gene TRBJ1-1; 10 bases line up with TRBD1. CDR3 length equals 14 residues. V dropped 4 bases and J dropped 7; count of bases not matched to a gene: 6. Germline V lookup: CDR1 SEHNR, CDR2 FQNEAQ (reference sequence). CDR3 residues: CASSSVTGGGEAFF. Written as DNA, the CDR3 is TGTGCCAGCAGCTCCGTGACAGGGGGCGGTGAAGCTTTCTTT.

This clonotype was seen ten or more times. This chain uses TRBV12-3 or TRBV12-4 with TRBJ2-1, with a tentative D call TRBD2 (5 bases). Trimming took off 6 bases at V and 8 bases at J, with 14 bases between the two ends. This CDR3 contains 13 residues. CDR3 nucleotide sequence: TGTGCCAGCAGCCAACCGGGGTCCGATGAGCAGTTCTTC. As protein: CASSQPGSDEQFF.

This clonotype was seen a handful of times. The chain is built from TRBV27 and TRBJ2-7; tentatively, D is TRBD2 (5 bases). The CDR3 has 18 residues. Trimming pared 8 bases from V and 0 bases from J, leaving 26 bases between. The V gene's germline CDR1 is MNHEY and CDR2 SMNVEV (reference sequence). CDR3 DNA: TGTGCCAGCGCAAGGAATGAGAGGGTATCACCTTTCTCCTACGAGCAGTACTTC. Protein: CASARNERVSPFSYEQYF.

Worth noting for this clonotype: The CDR3 does not end in the conserved phenylalanine or tryptophan, so this is likely a read error. The chain employs TRBV12-3 or TRBV12-4 and TRBJ1-2; D not certain. V dropped 6 bases and J dropped 8 bases, with 13 bases sitting between them. The length of the CDR3 is 12 residues. CDR3 nucleotide sequence: TGTGCCAGCAGCGCAGACACGGCGGGCTACACCATC. Translation: CASSADTAGYTI.